The 21 T cell receptor beta chains below all came from one sample that was sequenced in a study of shared clonotypes between healthy human individuals. This table comes from immunoSEQ multiplex PCR, and its TCRdb copy is limited to in-frame clones, with some not included. The table has 550,000 to 750,000 clones, 92% seen once. CD8 cells classed as naive were CD45RO-negative and positively selected for CCR7, excluding terminally differentiated effector memory CD45RA+ cells. The specimen sequenced was naive CD8+ T cells sorted from blood. The receptors here all came from a man aged 30 to 45 in good health.

Regarding this clone: A junction end diverges from the germline sequence, so it may reflect a read error. The chain uses TRBV27 and TRBJ1-1, with D possibly being TRBD1 (5 bases). This CDR3 is 14 amino acids long. Germline-derived CDR1 and CDR2 are MNHEY and SMNVEV (reference sequence). CDR3 coding DNA: TGTGCCAGCAGTTTATGGGGGACCCGGCTTGAACCTTTCTTT. Amino acids: CASSLWGTRLEPFF.

This chain joins TRBV27 and TRBJ2-5, with D possibly TRBD1 on 6 matching bases. The CDR3 runs to 14 residues. Looked up from germline, CDR1 is MNHEY and CDR2 is SMNVEV (reference sequence). V shed 3 bases and J shed 4 bases, with 12 bases lying between them. CDR3 sequence: CASSFQQGRETQYF. The CDR3 DNA reads TGTGCCAGCAGTTTCCAACAGGGCCGAGAGACCCAGTACTTC.

This rearrangement joins TRBV28 to TRBJ2-2, with D unresolved. V lost 7 bases to trimming and J lost 3 bases, with 12 bases between them. Germline CDR1 is MDHEN and CDR2 is SYDVKM. This CDR3 region has 14 residues. The CDR3 reads CASTRWADTGELFF. In nucleotides, the CDR3 is TGTGCCAGCACTCGGTGGGCGGACACCGGGGAGCTGTTTTTT.

The rearrangement links TRBV9 to TRBJ2-7; a weak D match, TRBD2 (5 bases). V was shortened by 3 bases and J by 3 bases, with 10 bases between the two germline ends. Germline V lookup: CDR1 SGDLS, CDR2 YYNGEE. The CDR3 sequence is 13 residues long. The CDR3 here is CASSGTSNYEQYF. CDR3 bases: TGTGCCAGCAGCGGAACTAGTAACTACGAGCAGTACTTC.

The genes are TRBV19 and TRBJ1-1; TRBD1 matches 8 bases. Germline CDR1 reads LNHDA; CDR2 reads SQIVND (reference sequence). V lost 3 bases and J lost 1; bases outside the gene matches: 1. This CDR3 spans 14 amino acids. The CDR3 spells CASSIGTGNTEAFF. The CDR3 DNA sequence: TGTGCCAGTAGTATTGGGACAGGGAACACTGAAGCTTTCTTT.

By proportion, this clone is medium-sized. The sample carries other DNA sequences with the same CDR3. This chain links TRBV4-3 with TRBJ2-7, with D unresolved. This CDR3 comprises 15 residues. Germline CDR1 is LGHNA and CDR2 is YSLEER. Trimming shortened V by 0 bases and J by 3 bases, and 12 bases separated the two germline ends. The CDR3 protein is CASSQDRSRVYEQYF. The CDR3 coding sequence is TGCGCCAGCAGCCAAGATCGGAGCAGAGTCTACGAGCAGTACTTC.

The J gene is TRBJ2-2, the V gene TRBV5-4; D not certain. With 5 bases removed from V and 5 bases from J, the gap between germline ends came to 7 bases. The CDR3 consists of 12 residues. In germline, CDR1 is SGHNT, CDR2 YYREEE (reference sequence). This CDR3 reads CASRGSTGELFF. As DNA, the CDR3 is TGTGCCAGCAGGGGTTCGACCGGGGAGCTGTTTTTT.

This clone was counted a single time. The chain recombines TRBV6-1 with TRBJ2-1, with 10 positions matching TRBD2. Germline assignment: CDR1 MNHNS and CDR2 SASEGT. The junction had 8 bases not matched to a gene; V was cut back by 2 bases and J by 4 bases. CDR3 length: 17 amino acids. As DNA, the CDR3 is TGTGCCAGCAGTGAAAGGAGGACTAGCGGTTTATACAATGAGCAGTTCTTC. Its protein is CASSERRTSGLYNEQFF.

The chain employs TRBV7-8 and TRBJ2-3; D possibly corresponds to TRBD1 (5 bases). This CDR3 has 15 amino acids. Trimming cost V 2 bases and J 2 bases, with 11 bases left between them. In germline, CDR1 is SGHVS, CDR2 FQNEAQ. The CDR3, as DNA: TGTGCCAGCAGCTTACTGGCAGGACACACAGATACGCAGTATTTT. Residues: CASSLLAGHTDTQYF.

The chain joins TRBV5-1 to TRBJ2-1; D remains ambiguous. This CDR3 is 16 amino acids long. CDR1 SGHRS and CDR2 YFSETQ come from the germline V gene. The V and J ends lost 2 bases and 0 bases respectively, with 12 bases between them. CDR3: CASSFYEEISYNEQFF. CDR3 bases: TGCGCCAGCAGCTTTTATGAGGAAATCTCCTACAATGAGCAGTTCTTC.

The gene calls are TRBV9 and TRBJ2-5, with TRBD2 as a possible D gene (6 bases). The germline gives CDR1 SGDLS, CDR2 YYNGEE. Trimming stripped 0 bases from V and 2 bases from J, with 11 bases between. This CDR3 is 15 amino acids long. CDR3 sequence reads: CASSVGGNNQETQYF. CDR3 nucleotide sequence: TGTGCCAGCAGCGTAGGCGGGAACAATCAAGAGACCCAGTACTTC.

CDR3 protein: CSVEVPGGGYGYTF. CDR3 in DNA: TGCAGCGTTGAAGTGCCGGGTGGGGGCTATGGCTACACCTTC. The genes are TRBV29-1 and TRBJ1-2, with D possibly being TRBD1 (5 bases). V dropped 1 base and J dropped 4 bases, with 13 bases sitting between them. This CDR3 has 14 amino acids. Per germline, CDR1 SQVTM and CDR2 ANQGSEA.

The rearrangement uses TRBV9 and TRBJ1-5; 9 bases are a match to TRBD1. V was clipped by 4 bases and J by 0 bases; unmatched bases: 5. The CDR3 contains 16 residues. The germline gives CDR1 SGDLS, CDR2 YYNGEE. CDR3 sequence (DNA): TGTGCCAGCAGCCCGGGACAGGGTTTTAGCAATCAGCCCCAGCATTTT. It encodes CASSPGQGFSNQPQHF.

J is TRBJ2-5 and V is TRBV29-1; 8 positions match TRBD1. The trim removed 7 bases at V and 6 bases at J, leaving 13 bases unmatched. Germline values: CDR1 SQVTM, CDR2 ANQGSEA. The CDR3 is 14 amino acids. CDR3 coding DNA: TGCAGCGCCACGGACAGGGTGGATGTGAAGACCCAGTACTTC. This encodes CSATDRVDVKTQYF.

The gene calls are TRBV29-1 and TRBJ1-1; 7 bases fit TRBD1. V was clipped by 6 bases and J by 10 bases; unmatched bases: 5. Germline assignment: CDR1 SQVTM and CDR2 ANQGSEA. CDR3 size: 10 residues. The CDR3 sequence: CSVSQGGAFF. The CDR3, as DNA: TGCAGCGTGAGTCAGGGGGGAGCTTTCTTT.

The chain links TRBV7-2 to TRBJ2-7, with D hard to call. The CDR3 sequence is 12 residues long. The V end was cut by 1 base, the J end by 2 bases, with 3 bases between. Germline CDR1 reads SGHTA; CDR2 reads FQGNSA. The CDR3 reads CASSLVPYEQYF. In DNA, the CDR3 is TGTGCCAGCAGCTTAGTCCCCTACGAGCAGTACTTC.

This clone has just a few counts. As DNA, the CDR3 is TGTGCCAGCAGCCCGCTTGGCCTGGGGAACACTGAAGCTTTCTTT. It specifies CASSPLGLGNTEAFF. The V and J genes are TRBV7-9 and TRBJ1-1; no reliable D call. Trimming shortened V by 5 bases and J by 1 base, and 14 bases separated the two germline ends. This CDR3 is built from 15 residues. The germline gives CDR1 SEHNR, CDR2 FQNEAQ (reference sequence).

The J gene is TRBJ2-3, the V gene TRBV7-9; unclear D gene. The ends were cut back, 8 bases at V and 4 bases at J, with 10 bases in the middle. This CDR3 is 12 amino acids long. Germline V CDR1 and CDR2: SEHNR, FQNEAQ (reference sequence). The CDR3 DNA is TGTGCCAGCCAGCCCAGCCCAGATACGCAGTATTTT. It encodes CASQPSPDTQYF.

This chain connects TRBV7-3 to TRBJ2-2, with 8 bases identical to TRBD2. V was pared by 5 bases and J by 4 bases, with 6 bases of the junction left unmatched. CDR3 size: 15 residues. CDR1 and CDR2 from the germline V gene are SGHTA and FQGTGA. The CDR3 is CASSPGLAGTGELFF. The DNA of the CDR3 is TGTGCCAGCAGCCCAGGACTAGCCGGCACCGGGGAGCTGTTTTTT.

This rearrangement joins TRBV11-2 to TRBJ2-7; no clear D. There are 14 residues in the CDR3. V shed 1 base and J shed 4 bases, with 11 bases lying between them. Germline CDR1 is SGHAT and CDR2 is FQNNGV. CDR3 protein: CASSLVVLDYEQYF. The CDR3 nucleotides read TGTGCCAGCAGCTTAGTAGTGCTAGATTACGAGCAGTACTTC.

V gene TRBV7-8 combines with J gene TRBJ2-1, with D perhaps assigned TRBD1 or TRBD2 (5 bases each). The V gene's germline CDR1 is SGHVS and CDR2 FQNEAQ. This CDR3 is built from 17 residues. The V and J ends lost 0 bases and 0 bases respectively, with 12 bases between them. The CDR3 DNA reads as TGTGCCAGCAGCTTAGCAAGCGAGGGGACCTCCTACAATGAGCAGTTCTTC. This translates into CASSLASEGTSYNEQFF.